This paragraph reports one T cell receptor beta chain. The antigen is undetermined. The sample is drawn from a study of blood T cells in healthy people across ages. Points from the study as a whole: Greater diversity and more naive CD4+ cells were seen in long-lived donors than in aged donors. While age rose, TCR beta diversity per million T cells dropped in a roughly linear way. PBMC samples, being unsorted, prevented any conclusive comparison of naive and antigen-experienced cells.

With V trimmed by 8 bases and J by 8 bases, 10 bases remained unmatched. CDR3 length: 13 residues. From germline, CDR1 is SQVTM and CDR2 ANQGSEA. A second PCR, run for roughly 7 to 11 cycles, used a sample-barcoded 5' primer plus a J-beta primer mix. TCRdb itself ran the 5' RACE reads through MiXCR, one entry per CDR3 protein. The top ten hold around 18% of the sample, which has approximately 800,000 distinct CDR3 sequences, around 45% seen once. The source material was blood. The chain uses TRBV29-1 and TRBJ2-1; 9 bases are shared with TRBD1. The clonotype was recovered from a man older than 75 in good health. The DNA of the CDR3 is TGCAGCCTCTCAGGACAGGGGTGGGATGAGCAGTTCTTC. Its translation: CSLSGQGWDEQFF.